This note documents a single TCR beta chain sequence. Its antigen is as yet unknown. This specimen comes from a study of cytomegalovirus exposure and HLA in healthy donors. Study in general: From donors who were HLA-typed, an early data release held approximately 84 million unique TCRs.

A multiplex PCR was run with 60 Vbeta primers and 13 Jbeta primers. Sequencing was performed with immunoSEQ multiplex PCR; in TCRdb, only in-frame clones are kept and a portion is missing. The data hold under 200,000 clones, with more than 60% observed a single time. Whole-study findings and limits: One variant, a missense change in DCLRE1C, was linked in a later analysis to TCR beta V- and J-gene trimming. Donor immune exposure was known only as CMV serostatus. Sequencing depth roughly uniform across donors was assumed in presence/absence analyses.

The source material was PBMCs. The sequence was collected from a woman between 40 and 50 years old in good health and CMV-seropositive.

The CDR3: CASGYTGGQNEQFF. CDR3 in DNA: TGTGCTAGTGGTTATACAGGGGGCCAAAATGAGCAGTTCTTC. The chain joins TRBV12-5 to TRBJ2-1, with 9 bases fitting TRBD1. Germline CDR1 reads LGHNT; CDR2 reads FRNRAP. This CDR3 comprises 14 residues. Germline trimming cut 4 bases from V and 7 bases from J; bases unmatched to any gene: 5.